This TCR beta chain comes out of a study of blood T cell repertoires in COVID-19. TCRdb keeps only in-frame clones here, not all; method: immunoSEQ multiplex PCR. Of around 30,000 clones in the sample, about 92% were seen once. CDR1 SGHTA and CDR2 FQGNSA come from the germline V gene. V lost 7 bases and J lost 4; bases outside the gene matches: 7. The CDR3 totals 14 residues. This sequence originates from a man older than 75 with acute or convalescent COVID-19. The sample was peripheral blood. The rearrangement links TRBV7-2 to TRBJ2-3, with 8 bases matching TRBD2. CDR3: CASTRGGHSDTQYF. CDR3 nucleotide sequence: TGTGCCAGCACTCGGGGGGGCCATTCAGATACGCAGTATTTT.